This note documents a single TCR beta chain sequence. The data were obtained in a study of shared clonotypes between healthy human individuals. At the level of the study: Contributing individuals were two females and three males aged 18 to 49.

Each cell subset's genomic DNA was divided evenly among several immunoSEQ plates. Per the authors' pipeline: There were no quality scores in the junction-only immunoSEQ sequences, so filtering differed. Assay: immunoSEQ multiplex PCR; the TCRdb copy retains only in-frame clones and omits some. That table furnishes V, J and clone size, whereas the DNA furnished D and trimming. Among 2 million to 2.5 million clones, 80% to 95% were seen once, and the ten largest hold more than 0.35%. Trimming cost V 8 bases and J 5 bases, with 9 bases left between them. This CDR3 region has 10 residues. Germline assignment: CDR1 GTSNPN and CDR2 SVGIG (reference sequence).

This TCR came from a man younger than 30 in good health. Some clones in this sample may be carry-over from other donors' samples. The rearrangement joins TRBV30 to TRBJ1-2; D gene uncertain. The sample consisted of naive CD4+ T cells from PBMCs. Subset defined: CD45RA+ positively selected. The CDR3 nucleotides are TGTGCCGGACTGGGATATGGCTACACCTTC. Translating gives CAGLGYGYTF.